This TCR beta chain was found in a study of blood T cell repertoires in COVID-19. TCRdb's copy holds only in-frame clones and misses some; the assay was immunoSEQ multiplex PCR. The table lists under 200,000 clones, over 70% of them singletons. The CDR3 sequence is 16 residues long. CDR1 is MDHEN, CDR2 SYDVKM, per germline. V was shortened by 3 bases and J by 2 bases, with 14 bases between the two germline ends. This sequence joins TRBV28 and TRBJ1-5, with a possible D match to TRBD1 (6 bases). This TCR derives from a man in his 70s with acute or convalescent COVID-19. The sequencing input was peripheral blood. CDR3 sequence: CASSFLGARGNQPQHF. CDR3 DNA: TGTGCCAGCAGTTTTCTGGGGGCGCGAGGCAATCAGCCCCAGCATTTT.